Shown below are 23 T cell receptor beta chains from a single sample sequenced in a study of OX40 agonist ivuxolimab in advanced cancers. Some clones are missing from TCRdb's copy, which holds only in-frame ones; the method was immunoSEQ multiplex PCR. The sample lists approximately 91,000 clones, 87% occurring once. The material was CD4+ or CD8+ T cells sorted from blood, obtained in a trial of the OX40 agonist ivuxolimab. The receptors here all came from an adult with an advanced solid tumor such as melanoma, head and neck, liver or kidney cancer.

The chain joins TRBV7-3 to TRBJ1-1; TRBD1 is a possible D gene (6 bases). This CDR3 region has 16 residues. Trimming left V 5 bases short and J 6 bases short, with 22 bases between. The germline V gene encodes CDR1 SGHTA and CDR2 FQGTGA. CDR3 in DNA: TGTGCCAGCAGCCCCCTCCCAGGACAGATAGGCGCTGAAGCTTTCTTT. Protein sequence: CASSPLPGQIGAEAFF.

J is TRBJ2-3 and V is TRBV18; perhaps TRBD2 as D (5 bases). The germline V and J ends were trimmed by 1 base and 0 bases, with 11 bases remaining between them. The CDR3 has 16 amino acids. Germline CDR1 KGHSH, CDR2 LQKENI. In DNA form, the CDR3 reads TGTGCCAGCTCACCACGGATTAGCGCTAGCACAGATACGCAGTATTTT. This sequence encodes CASSPRISASTDTQYF.

V and J are TRBV13 and TRBJ2-2; D might be TRBD1 (7 bases). Trimming took off 5 bases at V and 7 bases at J, with 17 bases between the two ends. The CDR3 is 15 amino acids. Germline V CDR1 and CDR2: PRHDT, FYEKMQ (reference sequence). CDR3 in amino acids: CASSPEQGRGGELFF. Written as DNA, the CDR3 is TGTGCCAGCAGCCCGGAACAGGGGCGGGGCGGGGAGCTGTTTTTT.

The chain couples TRBV30 to TRBJ1-2; no clear D. CDR1 is GTSNPN and CDR2 is SVGIG in the germline V gene (reference sequence). The CDR3 contains 15 residues. V dropped 3 bases and J dropped 0 bases, with 14 bases sitting between them. CDR3 sequence reads: CAWRPAPPTNYGYTF. DNA of the CDR3: TGTGCCTGGAGACCGGCACCGCCGACTAACTATGGCTACACCTTC.

The V and J genes are TRBV6-1 and TRBJ1-1, with 9 bases aligning to TRBD1. CDR3 length equals 14 residues. In germline, CDR1 is MNHNS, CDR2 SASEGT. V gave up 4 bases and J gave up 5 bases; unmatched junction bases: 5. CDR3 in DNA: TGTGCCAGCAGTGTCTACAGGGGGCAAACTGAAGCTTTCTTT. This translates into CASSVYRGQTEAFF.

The rearrangement links TRBV5-1 to TRBJ1-5; 8 nucleotides line up with TRBD1. Germline V gene sequence: CDR1 SGHRS, CDR2 YFSETQ. CDR3 length: 14 residues. The junction had 7 bases not matched to a gene; V was cut back by 4 bases and J by 7 bases. The chain's CDR3 is CASSIGQGEQPQHF. The CDR3 nucleotides are TGCGCCAGCAGCATAGGACAGGGTGAACAGCCCCAGCATTTT.

This chain links TRBV5-1 with TRBJ2-1; 10 bases line up with TRBD2. This CDR3 has 16 amino acids. The V gene's germline CDR1 is SGHRS and CDR2 YFSETQ. J lost 2 bases, V lost 0 bases, and 2 bases had no gene match. The CDR3, as DNA: TGCGCCAGCAGCTTGGATCTAGCGGGGGCCTACAATGAGCAGTTCTTC. Its translation: CASSLDLAGAYNEQFF.

V is TRBV29-1 and J is TRBJ1-1; the D gene is possibly TRBD1 (6 bases). This CDR3 is built from 12 residues. Germline CDR1 is SQVTM and CDR2 is ANQGSEA. With 6 bases removed from V and 1 base from J, the gap between germline ends came to 9 bases. CDR3 sequence: CSVGTQNTEAFF. The CDR3 nucleotides are TGCAGCGTAGGGACACAGAACACTGAAGCTTTCTTT.

The chain couples TRBV4-3 to TRBJ1-1, with 8 bases fitting TRBD1. Per germline, CDR1 LGHNA and CDR2 YSLEER. V shed 1 base, J shed 0 bases, and the junction held 7 bases outside the gene matches. The CDR3 covers 17 residues. CDR3 nucleotides: TGCGCCAGCAGCCAAGTAGTAGGGACAGGACTGAACACTGAAGCTTTCTTT. It translates to CASSQVVGTGLNTEAFF.

V is TRBV25-1 and J is TRBJ2-1; D possibly matches TRBD1 or TRBD2 (5 bases each). Trimming took off 1 base at V and 13 bases at J, with 11 bases between the two ends. Germline CDR1 MGHDK, CDR2 SYGVNS. The CDR3 extends over 12 amino acids. DNA of the CDR3: TGTGCCAGCAGTGAATCGGGGCTTGTACAGTTCTTC. This gives the protein CASSESGLVQFF.

CDR3 nucleotide sequence: TGCGCCAGCAGTGAAGGGACTAGCGGGAGGGCAGATACGCAGTATTTT. This sequence encodes CASSEGTSGRADTQYF. This chain joins TRBV10-2 and TRBJ2-3; 16 bases agree with TRBD2. Per germline, CDR1 WSHSY and CDR2 SAAADI. The CDR3 loop spans 16 amino acids. The ends lost 3 bases at V and 4 bases at J; junction bases unmatched: 1.

Note on this clone: This CDR3 is also generated by other DNA sequences in the sample. CDR3 loop: CAWSTDTQYF. CDR3 nucleotides: TGTGCCTGGAGCACAGATACGCAGTATTTT. The chain uses TRBV30 and TRBJ2-3; unclear D gene. The CDR3 is made up of 10 amino acids. V lost 3 bases and J lost 2, with 0 bases in between. The germline CDR1 and CDR2 sequences are GTSNPN and SVGIG (reference sequence).

In DNA form, the CDR3 reads TGCGCCAGCAGCCGTGTGGGCGGGGGAGGGATCGATACGCAGTATTTT. It codes for CASSRVGGGGIDTQYF. The chain carries TRBV4-1 and TRBJ2-3, with TRBD2 matching over 7 bases. After removal of 4 bases from V and 6 bases from J, the junction contained 13 bases not matched to a gene. The germline gives CDR1 MGHRA, CDR2 YSYEKL. The CDR3 runs to 16 residues.

The chain joins TRBV2 to TRBJ2-1; 10 bases match TRBD1. This CDR3 comprises 15 residues. In germline, CDR1 is SNHLY, CDR2 FYNNEI. V shed 6 bases, J shed 2 bases, and the junction held 4 bases outside the gene matches. The DNA for the CDR3 is TGTGCCAGCAGACGGACAGGGGGACCCTACAATGAGCAGTTCTTC. Its protein product is CASRRTGGPYNEQFF.

The V call is TRBV5-1, the J call TRBJ1-1; D is unclear. Germline lookup yields CDR1 SGHRS and CDR2 YFSETQ. V was shortened by 1 base and J by 8 bases, with 12 bases between the two germline ends. The CDR3 totals 13 residues. For the CDR3, the DNA is TGCGCCAGCAGCTTGAGGGCCGAAGGAGAAGCTTTCTTT. Residues: CASSLRAEGEAFF.

The chain employs TRBV7-6 and TRBJ2-7; 11 bases fit TRBD2. Germline assignment: CDR1 SGHVS and CDR2 FNYEAQ. The length of the CDR3 is 14 residues. The CDR3: CASGLLAGVGEQYV. DNA for the CDR3: TGTGCCAGCGGCTTACTAGCGGGAGTAGGCGAGCAGTACGTC.

V is TRBV27 and J is TRBJ2-4; D uncertain. Looked up from germline, CDR1 is MNHEY and CDR2 is SMNVEV (reference sequence). With 5 bases removed from V and 3 bases from J, the gap between germline ends came to 17 bases. The CDR3 is 16 residues long. The CDR3 nucleotides are TGTGCCAGCAGTCCCCCGGCCGGGTCGGTCAAAAACATTCAGTACTTC. Translated: CASSPPAGSVKNIQYF.

The gene calls are TRBV27 and TRBJ1-6; 7 nucleotides line up with TRBD1. This CDR3 is 16 amino acids long. J was trimmed by 3 bases and V by 1 base; bases with no gene match: 3. In germline, CDR1 is MNHEY, CDR2 SMNVEV (reference sequence). This chain's CDR3 is CASSLLQGNYNSPLHF. DNA for the CDR3: TGTGCCAGCAGTTTATTACAGGGGAACTATAATTCACCCCTCCACTTT.

This sequence joins TRBV19 and TRBJ2-3; 9 nucleotides agree with TRBD2. The CDR3 is 16 amino acids. V lost 2 bases, J lost 1 base, and 4 bases stayed unmatched. The germline V gene has CDR1 LNHDA and CDR2 SQIVND (reference sequence). Here the CDR3 DNA reads TGTGCCAGTAGTATACCAATAGCGGGAGGCACAGATACGCAGTATTTT. Its translation: CASSIPIAGGTDTQYF.

The genes are TRBV29-1 and TRBJ2-7; TRBD1 matches at 9 bases. The CDR3 runs to 14 residues. Trimming took 2 bases from V and 2 from J; bases not matched to a gene: 4. Germline lookup yields CDR1 SQVTM and CDR2 ANQGSEA. CDR3 in DNA: TGCAGCGTTGAATTGGGACAGGGAGCCTACGAGCAGTACTTC. This sequence encodes CSVELGQGAYEQYF.

The chain couples TRBV7-2 to TRBJ1-1; D unclear. This CDR3 has 14 residues. CDR1 SGHTA and CDR2 FQGNSA come from the germline V gene. Deletions cut 5 bases from V and 2 bases from J, with 12 bases between. CDR3 loop: CASSRRSGNTEAFF. The CDR3 nucleotides are TGTGCCAGCAGCCGAAGGTCTGGAAACACTGAAGCTTTCTTT. The whole variable domain, filled in from reference TRBV7-2 and TRBJ1-1, reads GAGVSQSPSNKVTEKGKDVELRCDPISGHTALYWYRQSLGQGLEFLIYFQGNSAPDKSGLPSDRFSAERTGGSVSTLTIQRTQQEDSAVYLCASSRRSGNTEAFFGQGTRLTVV.

The chain links TRBV6-5 to TRBJ2-2, with a possible D match to TRBD2 (5 bases). V lost 5 bases and J lost 6, with 10 bases in between. The CDR3 length is 13 residues. Germline lookup yields CDR1 MNHEY and CDR2 SVGAGI. The CDR3 region is CASSPRGAGELFF. The CDR3 bases are TGTGCCAGCAGTCCCCGGGGAGCCGGGGAGCTGTTTTTT.

This clone appeared a few times. The chain employs TRBV2 and TRBJ1-1; TRBD1 aligns across 8 bases. Germline CDR1 is SNHLY and CDR2 is FYNNEI. V shed 4 bases and J 6 bases; nucleotides not matched to a gene: 4. This CDR3 region has 13 residues. Written as DNA, the CDR3 is TGTGCCAGCAGTGCGGACAGGGTTTCTGAAGCTTTCTTT. This codes for CASSADRVSEAFF.